This is a list of T cell receptor beta chains from one sample in a study of blood T cell repertoires in COVID-19. The method was immunoSEQ multiplex PCR; TCRdb's version includes in-frame clones alone and lacks a portion of them. This table has around 620,000 clones, 80% to 90% appearing once. The sequenced material came from peripheral blood. The source is a woman aged 18-29 years with acute or convalescent COVID-19. The CDR3 runs from the conserved cysteine through the conserved F or W. D genes are given only for firm matches. Clone size, where shown, is once, few, many, or a class for clones that have expanded.

clone size | J gene | V gene | D gene | CDR3 protein | CDR3 DNA
NA | TRBJ2-7 | TRBV11-3 | TRBD1 | CASSPGQGSYEQYF | TGTGCCAGCAGCCCGGGACAGGGAAGCTACGAGCAGTACTTC
NA | TRBJ1-5 | TRBV2 | NA | CASSSRRSNQPQHF | TGTGCCAGCAGTAGCCGGAGGAGCAATCAGCCCCAGCATTTT
NA | TRBJ2-7 | TRBV9 | TRBD2 | CASSPSSGVYYEQYF | TGTGCCAGCAGCCCTAGTAGCGGGGTGTACTACGAGCAGTACTTC
once | TRBJ2-1 | TRBV12-3/TRBV12-4 | NA | CASAFSDEQFF | TGTGCCAGCGCTTTTAGCGATGAGCAGTTCTTC
NA | TRBJ2-7 | TRBV6-5 | NA | CAGGRDGYEQYF | TGTGCCGGTGGCAGGGATGGGTACGAGCAGTACTTC
once | TRBJ2-2 | TRBV4-3 | TRBD2 | CASSHPRLAGGTNTGELFF | TGCGCCAGCAGTCACCCCCGGCTAGCGGGGGGTACGAACACCGGGGAGCTGTTTTTT
NA | TRBJ2-1 | TRBV27 | TRBD1 | CASSSDRGGYNEQFF | TGTGCCAGCAGTTCTGACAGGGGAGGCTACAATGAGCAGTTCTTC
NA | TRBJ2-7 | TRBV5-1 | TRBD1 | CASSQPTGSSSYEQYF | TGCGCCAGCAGTCAACCGACAGGGTCCAGCTCCTACGAGCAGTACTTC
NA | TRBJ2-3 | TRBV5-4 | TRBD1 | CASSGGQSASTDTQYF | TGTGCCAGCAGCGGGGGACAGTCTGCTAGCACAGATACGCAGTATTTT
NA | TRBJ1-1 | TRBV29-1 | TRBD1 | CSVARQGAEAFF | TGCAGCGTTGCCCGACAGGGGGCGGAAGCTTTCTTT
NA | TRBJ1-4 | TRBV21-1 | NA | CASSNAREGNEKLFF | TGTGCCAGCAGCAACGCCCGGGAAGGGAATGAAAAACTGTTTTTT
NA | TRBJ1-2 | TRBV30 | NA | CAQPAGYSYGYTF | TGTGCCCAACCCGCAGGGTATTCCTATGGCTACACCTTC
NA | TRBJ2-7 | TRBV27 | NA | CATSTSLEPYEQYF | TGTGCCACCTCGACTAGTCTCGAGCCCTACGAGCAGTACTTC
NA | TRBJ2-5 | TRBV30 | NA | CAWSVRGKETQYF | TGTGCCTGGAGTGTAAGGGGAAAAGAGACCCAGTACTTC
NA | TRBJ1-4 | TRBV11-2 | NA | CASSLGVAGRGEKLFF | TGTGCCAGCAGCTTAGGGGTAGCGGGGAGGGGAGAAAAACTGTTTTTT
NA | TRBJ1-2 | TRBV5-1 | TRBD1 | CASSLGGQGYKYGYTF | TGCGCCAGCAGCTTGGGGGGACAGGGTTATAAGTATGGCTACACCTTC
NA | TRBJ1-4 | TRBV5-1 | NA | CASSRGPPNNEKLFF | TGCGCCAGCAGCCGCGGGCCACCGAACAATGAAAAACTGTTTTTT
NA | TRBJ1-3 | TRBV10-3 | NA | CAISEPGPIYF | TGTGCCATCAGTGAGCCGGGTCCAATATATTTT
NA | TRBJ1-2 | TRBV5-1 | TRBD1 | CASSLETGVSGYTF | TGCGCCAGCAGCTTGGAGACAGGGGTGAGCGGCTACACCTTC
once | TRBJ1-2 | TRBV5-6 | NA | CVSSPGWNYGYTF | TGTGTCAGCAGCCCCGGGTGGAACTATGGCTACACCTTC
NA | TRBJ1-3 | TRBV4-2 | NA | CASSPPVGNTIYF | TGTGCCAGCAGCCCCCCGGTGGGAAACACCATATATTTT
NA | TRBJ1-4 | TRBV7-9 | NA | CASSFVTGEKLFF | TGTGCCAGCAGCTTCGTTACGGGGGAAAAACTGTTTTTT
NA | TRBJ1-2 | TRBV12-3/TRBV12-4 | NA | CASSSPQAHGYTF | TGTGCCAGCAGTTCCCCGCAGGCCCATGGCTACACCTTC
NA | TRBJ1-1 | TRBV29-1 | TRBD1 | CSVVGGMTGGYTEAFF | TGCAGCGTTGTCGGGGGGATGACAGGGGGATACACTGAAGCTTTCTTT
NA | TRBJ1-6 | TRBV30 | NA | CAWSVDGFDSPLHF | TGTGCCTGGAGTGTTGACGGGTTTGATTCACCCCTCCACTTT
NA | TRBJ1-6 | TRBV27 | NA | CASRESRAGNDSPLHF | TGTGCCAGCAGAGAAAGCAGGGCAGGGAACGATTCACCCCTCCACTTT
NA | TRBJ1-6 | TRBV12-3/TRBV12-4 | NA | CASSGQGNSPLHF | TGTGCCAGCAGTGGGCAGGGAAATTCACCCCTCCACTTT
NA | TRBJ2-1 | TRBV28 | TRBD2 | CASSYTGRMGLAGPKSSYNEQFF | TGTGCCAGCAGTTACACAGGGCGCATGGGACTAGCGGGGCCTAAAAGCTCCTACAATGAGCAGTTCTTC
NA | TRBJ1-1 | TRBV28 | NA | CASSFNFNTEAFF | TGTGCCAGCAGTTTCAACTTCAACACTGAAGCTTTCTTT